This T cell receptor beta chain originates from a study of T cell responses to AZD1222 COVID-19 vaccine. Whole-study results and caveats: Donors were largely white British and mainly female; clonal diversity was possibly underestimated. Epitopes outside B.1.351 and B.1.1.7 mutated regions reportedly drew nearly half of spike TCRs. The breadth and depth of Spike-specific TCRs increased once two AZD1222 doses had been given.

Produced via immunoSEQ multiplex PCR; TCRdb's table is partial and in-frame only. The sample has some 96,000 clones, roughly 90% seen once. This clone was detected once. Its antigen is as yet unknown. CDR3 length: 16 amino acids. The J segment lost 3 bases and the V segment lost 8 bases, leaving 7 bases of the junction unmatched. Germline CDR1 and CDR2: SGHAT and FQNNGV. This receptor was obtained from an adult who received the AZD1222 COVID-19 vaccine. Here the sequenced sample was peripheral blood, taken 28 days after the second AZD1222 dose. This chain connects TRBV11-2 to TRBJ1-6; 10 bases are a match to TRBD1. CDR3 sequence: CASARTGGIYNSPLHF. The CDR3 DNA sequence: TGTGCCAGCGCCCGGACAGGGGGAATCTATAATTCACCCCTCCACTTT.